The rows below give T cell receptor beta chains drawn from one sample of a study of chemoradiotherapy in HPV16-positive cancers. TCRdb keeps only in-frame clones here, not all; method: immunoSEQ multiplex PCR. In the table there are tens of thousands of clones, 85% to 95% of which are singletons. The sample here was blood, taken from a patient who underwent chemoradiotherapy. The receptors were sampled from a human donor with HPV-associated anogenital cancer. Each CDR3 is given with its conserved first and last residue. A D gene is named only where the DNA matches it firmly.

v_call: TRBV29-1; j_call: TRBJ2-7; cdr3_length: 13; d_call: -; cdr3_aa: CSVEKDSTYEQYF; cdr3_nt: TGCAGCGTTGAGAAGGACAGCACCTACGAGCAGTACTTC
v_call: TRBV19; j_call: TRBJ2-1; cdr3_length: 16; d_call: -; cdr3_aa: CASRITGEGSYNEQFF; cdr3_nt: TGTGCCAGTAGAATCACAGGGGAGGGTTCCTACAATGAGCAGTTCTTC
v_call: TRBV4-2; j_call: TRBJ2-7; cdr3_length: 14; d_call: -; cdr3_aa: CASSQVVSAYEQYF; cdr3_nt: TGTGCCAGCAGCCAAGTTGTATCCGCCTACGAGCAGTACTTC
v_call: TRBV5-6; j_call: TRBJ2-7; cdr3_length: 15; d_call: TRBD1; cdr3_aa: CASSLAGTGVYEQYF; cdr3_nt: TGTGCCAGCAGCTTGGCCGGGACAGGTGTCTACGAGCAGTACTTC
v_call: TRBV5-1; j_call: TRBJ1-2; cdr3_length: 12; d_call: -; cdr3_aa: CASSLDTYGYTF; cdr3_nt: TGCGCCAGCAGCTTGGACACCTATGGCTACACCTTC
v_call: TRBV27; j_call: TRBJ1-5; cdr3_length: 23; d_call: TRBD1; cdr3_aa: CASSLPAPFFGDRARCSNQPQHF; cdr3_nt: TGTGCCAGCAGTTTACCCGCTCCTTTTTTTGGGGACAGGGCCAGATGTAGCAATCAGCCCCAGCATTTT
v_call: TRBV7-2; j_call: TRBJ2-7; cdr3_length: 14; d_call: TRBD2; cdr3_aa: CASSLEASGYEQYF; cdr3_nt: TGTGCCAGCAGCTTAGAGGCTAGCGGGTACGAGCAGTACTTC
v_call: TRBV27; j_call: TRBJ2-3; cdr3_length: 14; d_call: -; cdr3_aa: CASSLALSTDTQYF; cdr3_nt: TGTGCCAGCAGTCTAGCGTTAAGCACAGATACGCAGTATTTT
v_call: TRBV7-9; j_call: TRBJ2-3; cdr3_length: 15; d_call: TRBD2; cdr3_aa: CASSLGLAGPDTQYF; cdr3_nt: TGTGCCAGCAGCTTAGGACTAGCGGGGCCAGATACGCAGTATTTT
v_call: TRBV5-1; j_call: TRBJ2-7; cdr3_length: 16; d_call: TRBD1; cdr3_aa: CASSLAPPGGFYEQYF; cdr3_nt: TGCGCCAGCAGCTTGGCCCCTCCAGGGGGCTTCTACGAGCAGTACTTC
v_call: TRBV27; j_call: TRBJ1-1; cdr3_length: 14; d_call: -; cdr3_aa: CASKERDGGTEAFF; cdr3_nt: TGTGCCAGCAAGGAACGGGACGGGGGCACTGAAGCTTTCTTT
v_call: TRBV7-2; j_call: TRBJ1-2; cdr3_length: 16; d_call: -; cdr3_aa: CASSLVAAYSNYGYTF; cdr3_nt: TGTGCCAGCAGCTTAGTAGCAGCCTATTCTAACTATGGCTACACCTTC
v_call: TRBV18; j_call: TRBJ1-1; cdr3_length: 18; d_call: -; cdr3_aa: CASSPRGGGRGSDTEAFF; cdr3_nt: TGTGCCAGCTCACCACGAGGCGGGGGGAGAGGTTCGGACACTGAAGCTTTCTTT
v_call: TRBV4-3; j_call: TRBJ2-1; cdr3_length: 15; d_call: -; cdr3_aa: CASSQTLQYQNEQFF; cdr3_nt: TGCGCCAGCAGCCAAACCCTACAGTATCAAAATGAGCAGTTCTTC
v_call: TRBV4-2; j_call: TRBJ2-2; cdr3_length: 17; d_call: TRBD2; cdr3_aa: CASSPLPAGGPIGELFF; cdr3_nt: TGTGCCAGCAGCCCCCTTCCTGCGGGAGGGCCTATCGGGGAGCTGTTTTTT
v_call: TRBV11-2; j_call: TRBJ2-7; cdr3_length: 13; d_call: -; cdr3_aa: CASSFRRPYEQYF; cdr3_nt: TGTGCCAGCAGCTTTCGGAGGCCCTACGAGCAGTACTTC
v_call: TRBV27; j_call: TRBJ2-7; cdr3_length: 15; d_call: -; cdr3_aa: CASSILGGFPYEQYF; cdr3_nt: -
v_call: TRBV28; j_call: TRBJ1-5; cdr3_length: 15; d_call: TRBD1; cdr3_aa: CASSPGGQGNQPQHF; cdr3_nt: TGTGCCAGCAGCCCTGGGGGACAGGGGAATCAGCCCCAGCATTTT
v_call: TRBV19; j_call: TRBJ2-3; cdr3_length: 13; d_call: -; cdr3_aa: CASSVKYTDTQYF; cdr3_nt: TGTGCCAGTAGTGTTAAATACACAGATACGCAGTATTTT
v_call: TRBV7-6; j_call: TRBJ1-5; cdr3_length: 15; d_call: TRBD1; cdr3_aa: CASSNGQGGTQPQHF; cdr3_nt: TGTGCCAGCAGTAACGGCCAGGGGGGGACTCAGCCCCAGCATTTT
v_call: TRBV27; j_call: TRBJ1-1; cdr3_length: 16; d_call: -; cdr3_aa: CASSSLSRGGNTEAFF; cdr3_nt: TGTGCCAGCAGTTCCCTGAGCCGGGGGGGGAACACTGAAGCTTTCTTT
v_call: TRBV11-3; j_call: TRBJ1-6; cdr3_length: 13; d_call: -; cdr3_aa: CASSLQTNSPLHF; cdr3_nt: TGTGCCAGCAGCTTACAAACTAATTCACCCCTCCACTTT
v_call: TRBV6-5; j_call: TRBJ2-1; cdr3_length: 16; d_call: -; cdr3_aa: CASSYLRRESGNEQFF; cdr3_nt: TGTGCCAGCAGTTATTTAAGACGGGAGAGCGGGAATGAGCAGTTCTTC
v_call: TRBV19; j_call: TRBJ2-1; cdr3_length: 15; d_call: TRBD1; cdr3_aa: CASSTPGQYYNEQFF; cdr3_nt: TGTGCCAGTAGTACCCCGGGACAGTACTACAATGAGCAGTTCTTC
v_call: TRBV9; j_call: TRBJ2-7; cdr3_length: 15; d_call: TRBD2; cdr3_aa: CASSVAGGHTYEQYF; cdr3_nt: TGTGCCAGCAGCGTAGCGGGAGGCCACACCTACGAGCAGTACTTC
v_call: TRBV28; j_call: TRBJ1-2; cdr3_length: 14; d_call: -; cdr3_aa: CASSPARLVGGYTF; cdr3_nt: TGTGCCAGCAGTCCCGCACGACTGGTCGGTGGCTACACCTTC